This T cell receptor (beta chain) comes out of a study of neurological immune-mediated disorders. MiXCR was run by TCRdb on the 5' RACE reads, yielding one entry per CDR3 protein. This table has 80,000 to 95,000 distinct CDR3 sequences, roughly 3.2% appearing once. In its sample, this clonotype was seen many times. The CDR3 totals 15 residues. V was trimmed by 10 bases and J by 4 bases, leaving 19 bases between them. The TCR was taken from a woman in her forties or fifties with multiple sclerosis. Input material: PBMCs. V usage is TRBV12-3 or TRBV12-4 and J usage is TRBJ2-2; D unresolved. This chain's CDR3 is CAIPRSGPRTGELFF. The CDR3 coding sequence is TGTGCCATACCCCGATCAGGTCCTCGCACCGGGGAGCTGTTTTTT.